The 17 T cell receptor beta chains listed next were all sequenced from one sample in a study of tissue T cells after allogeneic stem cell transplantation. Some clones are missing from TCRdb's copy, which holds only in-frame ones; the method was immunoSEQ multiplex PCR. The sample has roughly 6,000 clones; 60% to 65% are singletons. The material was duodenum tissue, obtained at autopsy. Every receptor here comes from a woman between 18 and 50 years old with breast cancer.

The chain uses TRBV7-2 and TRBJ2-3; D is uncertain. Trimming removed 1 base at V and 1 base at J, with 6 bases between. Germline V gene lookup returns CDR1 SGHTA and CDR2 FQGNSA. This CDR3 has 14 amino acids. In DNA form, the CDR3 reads TGTGCCAGCAGCTTAGACGCGGGCACAGATACGCAGTATTTT. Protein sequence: CASSLDAGTDTQYF.

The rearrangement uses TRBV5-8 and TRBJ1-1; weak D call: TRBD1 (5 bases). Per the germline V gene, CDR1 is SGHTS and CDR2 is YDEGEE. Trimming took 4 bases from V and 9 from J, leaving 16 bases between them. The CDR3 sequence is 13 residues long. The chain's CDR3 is CASSRGRDWQAFF. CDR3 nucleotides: TGTGCCAGCAGCCGAGGCCGGGACTGGCAAGCTTTCTTT.

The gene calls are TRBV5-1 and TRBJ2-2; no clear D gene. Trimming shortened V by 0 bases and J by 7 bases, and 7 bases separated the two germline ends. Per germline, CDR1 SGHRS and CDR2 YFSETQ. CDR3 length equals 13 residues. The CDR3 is CASSLDLVGELFF. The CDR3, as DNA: TGCGCCAGCAGCTTGGACCTGGTCGGGGAGCTGTTTTTT.

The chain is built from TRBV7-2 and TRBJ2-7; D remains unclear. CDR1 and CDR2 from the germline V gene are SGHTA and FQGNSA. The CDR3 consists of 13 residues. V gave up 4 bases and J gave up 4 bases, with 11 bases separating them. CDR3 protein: CASSSSIGYEQYF. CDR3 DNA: TGTGCCAGCAGCTCGTCGATCGGGTACGAGCAGTACTTC. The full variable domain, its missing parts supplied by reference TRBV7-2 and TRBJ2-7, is GAGVSQSPSNKVTEKGKDVELRCDPISGHTALYWYRQSLGQGLEFLIYFQGNSAPDKSGLPSDRFSAERTGGSVSTLTIQRTQQEDSAVYLCASSSSIGYEQYFGPGTRLTVT.

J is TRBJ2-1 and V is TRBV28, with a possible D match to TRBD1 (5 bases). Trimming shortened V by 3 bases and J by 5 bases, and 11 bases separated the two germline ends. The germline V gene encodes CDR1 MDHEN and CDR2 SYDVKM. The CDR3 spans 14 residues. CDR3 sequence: CASSLWQGNNEQFF. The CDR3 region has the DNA TGTGCCAGCAGTTTGTGGCAGGGAAACAATGAGCAGTTCTTC.

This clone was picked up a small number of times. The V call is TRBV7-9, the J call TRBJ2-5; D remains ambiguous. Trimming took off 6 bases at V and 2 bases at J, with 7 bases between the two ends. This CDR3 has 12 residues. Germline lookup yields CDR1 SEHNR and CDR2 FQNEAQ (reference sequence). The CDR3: CASRVGQETQYF. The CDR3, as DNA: TGTGCCAGCAGAGTAGGTCAAGAGACCCAGTACTTC.

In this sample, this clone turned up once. In nucleotides, the CDR3 is TGTGCCAGCAGCTTGGACGGCTTATACTATGGCTACACCTTC. Its protein is CASSLDGLYYGYTF. This chain joins TRBV5-5 and TRBJ1-2; D uncertain. The CDR3 loop spans 14 amino acids. Per the germline V gene, CDR1 is SGHKS and CDR2 is YYEKEE (reference sequence). Deletions cut 0 bases from V and 3 bases from J, with 9 bases between.

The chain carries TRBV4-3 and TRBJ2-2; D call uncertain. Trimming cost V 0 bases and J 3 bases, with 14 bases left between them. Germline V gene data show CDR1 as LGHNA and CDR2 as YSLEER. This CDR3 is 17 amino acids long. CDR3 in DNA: TGCGCCAGCAGCCAAGAGACGGGCTCTTTGGACACCGGGGAGCTGTTTTTT. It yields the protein CASSQETGSLDTGELFF.

CDR3: CASSLELDSGYTF. The CDR3, as DNA: TGCGCCAGCAGCTTGGAACTGGATAGTGGCTACACCTTC. The chain carries TRBV5-1 and TRBJ1-2; D is uncertain. CDR1 and CDR2 from the germline V gene are SGHRS and YFSETQ. Trimming stripped 0 bases from V and 7 bases from J, with 10 bases between. The CDR3 runs 13 residues.

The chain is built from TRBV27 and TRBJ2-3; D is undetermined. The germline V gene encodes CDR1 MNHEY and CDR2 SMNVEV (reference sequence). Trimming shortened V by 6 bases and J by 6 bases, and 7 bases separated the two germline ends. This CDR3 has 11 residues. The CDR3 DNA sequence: TGTGCCAGCAGGGGGTGGGATACGCAGTATTTT. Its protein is CASRGWDTQYF.

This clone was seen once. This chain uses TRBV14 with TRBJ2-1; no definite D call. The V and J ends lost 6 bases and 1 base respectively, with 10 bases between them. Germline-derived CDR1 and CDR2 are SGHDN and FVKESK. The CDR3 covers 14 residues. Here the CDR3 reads CASSPQLSYNEQFF. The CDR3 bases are TGTGCCAGCAGTCCACAGTTATCCTACAATGAGCAGTTCTTC.

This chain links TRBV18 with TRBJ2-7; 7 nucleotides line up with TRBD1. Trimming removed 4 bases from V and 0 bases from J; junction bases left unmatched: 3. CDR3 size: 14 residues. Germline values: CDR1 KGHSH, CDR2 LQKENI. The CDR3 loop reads CASSLWDSSYEQYF. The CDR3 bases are TGTGCCAGCTCACTCTGGGACAGCTCCTACGAGCAGTACTTC.

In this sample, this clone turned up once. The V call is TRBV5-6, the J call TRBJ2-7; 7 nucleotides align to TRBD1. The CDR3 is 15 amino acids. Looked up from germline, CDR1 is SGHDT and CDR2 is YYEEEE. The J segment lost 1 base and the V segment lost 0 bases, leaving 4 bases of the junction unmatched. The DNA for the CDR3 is TGTGCCAGCAGCTTGGGGACAGGATTTTCCTACGAGCAGTACTTC. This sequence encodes CASSLGTGFSYEQYF.

CDR3 loop: CASSLAQDSINEKLFF. The DNA of the CDR3 is TGTGCCAGCAGCTTAGCGCAAGACAGTATTAATGAAAAACTGTTTTTT. The gene calls are TRBV7-9 and TRBJ1-4, with TRBD1 as a possible D gene (5 bases). V shed 0 bases and J shed 4 bases, with 12 bases lying between them. Germline CDR1 reads SEHNR; CDR2 reads FQNEAQ (reference sequence). This CDR3 is 16 amino acids long.

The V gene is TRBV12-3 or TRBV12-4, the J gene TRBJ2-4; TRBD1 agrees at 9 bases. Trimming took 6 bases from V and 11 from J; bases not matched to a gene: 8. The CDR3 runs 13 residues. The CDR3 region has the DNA TGTGCCAGCAGCGGGACAGGGAAAGAATTTCAGTACTTC. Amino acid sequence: CASSGTGKEFQYF.

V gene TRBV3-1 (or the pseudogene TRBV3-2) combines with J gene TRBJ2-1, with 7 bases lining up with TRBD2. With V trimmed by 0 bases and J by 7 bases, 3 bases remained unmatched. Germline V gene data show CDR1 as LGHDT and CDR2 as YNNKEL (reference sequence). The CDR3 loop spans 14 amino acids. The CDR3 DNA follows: TGTGCCAGCAGCCAAGATGCTAGCGGTAATGAGCAGTTCTTC. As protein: CASSQDASGNEQFF.

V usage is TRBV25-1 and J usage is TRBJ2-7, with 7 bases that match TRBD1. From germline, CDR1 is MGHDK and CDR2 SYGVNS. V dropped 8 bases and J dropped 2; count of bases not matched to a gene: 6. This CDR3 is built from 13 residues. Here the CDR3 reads CASARQGPYEQYF. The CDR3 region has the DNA TGTGCCAGCGCCCGACAGGGCCCCTACGAGCAGTACTTC.